This entry lists 18 T cell receptor beta chains sequenced from one sample in a study of blood T cell repertoires in COVID-19. TCRdb's copy holds only in-frame clones and misses some; the assay was immunoSEQ multiplex PCR. The repertoire holds under 200,000 clones, with 65% to 90% as singletons. The sample comprised peripheral blood. The receptors derive from a human donor in a cohort sampled during active COVID-19.

The CDR3 reads CASKGVDEQFF. CDR3 DNA sequence: TGTGCCAGCAAGGGAGTGGATGAGCAGTTCTTC. The genes are TRBV3-1 (or the pseudogene TRBV3-2) and TRBJ2-1; D possibly corresponds to TRBD2 (5 bases). The V gene's germline CDR1 is LGHDT and CDR2 YNNKEL (reference sequence). Deletions cut 7 bases from V and 8 bases from J, with 9 bases between. CDR3 length: 11 residues.

This clone was seen once. The chain combines TRBV29-1 with TRBJ2-1; D ambiguous. The germline CDR1 and CDR2 sequences are SQVTM and ANQGSEA. V was pared by 7 bases and J by 9 bases, with 10 bases between. The CDR3 consists of 10 residues. CDR3 DNA: TGCAGCGGTACTCGAATTGAGCAGTTCTTC. This codes for CSGTRIEQFF.

The count of this clone is one. The rearrangement links TRBV6-5 to TRBJ2-7; 10 nucleotides line up with TRBD2. This CDR3 contains 15 residues. J lost 0 bases, V lost 6 bases, and 5 bases had no gene match. Germline values: CDR1 MNHEY, CDR2 SVGAGI. CDR3 nucleotides: TGTGCCAGCAGCCCGACTAGCGGGCCCTCCTACGAGCAGTACTTC. Its protein is CASSPTSGPSYEQYF.

CDR3 DNA: TGTGCCAGCAGCCCGGACAGGGGGCAGGCTTCCTACGAGCAGTACTTC. This translates into CASSPDRGQASYEQYF. This chain joins TRBV4-2 and TRBJ2-7; TRBD1 matches at 11 bases. The CDR3 runs to 16 residues. V shed 4 bases, J shed 1 base, and the junction held 6 bases outside the gene matches. Germline V lookup: CDR1 LGHNA, CDR2 YNFKEQ.

This clone was counted at least ten times. This chain connects TRBV2 to TRBJ1-2; maybe TRBD1 (6 bases). The CDR3 runs 12 residues. Germline CDR1 SNHLY, CDR2 FYNNEI. V was shortened by 7 bases and J by 5 bases, with 11 bases between the two germline ends. CDR3 protein: CASNPTGYGYTF. CDR3 nucleotide sequence: TGTGCCAGCAACCCGACAGGTTATGGCTACACCTTC. Filled out from reference TRBV2 and TRBJ1-2, the complete variable domain reads EPEVTQTPSHQVTQMGQEVILRCVPISNHLYFYWYRQILGQKVEFLVSFYNNEISEKSEIFDDQFSVERPDGSNFTLKIRSTKLEDSAMYFCASNPTGYGYTFGSGTRLTVV.

CDR3 DNA: TGCAGCGTTATCCCGTGGGGAGGTGGCTACACCTTC. Amino acid sequence: CSVIPWGGGYTF. The chain carries TRBV29-1 and TRBJ1-2; D ambiguous. Trimming removed 5 bases at V and 7 bases at J, with 14 bases between. Germline CDR1 reads SQVTM; CDR2 reads ANQGSEA. The length of the CDR3 is 12 residues.

The chain is built from TRBV24-1 and TRBJ2-1; weak D call: TRBD2 (5 bases). The germline gives CDR1 KGHDR, CDR2 SFDVKD. The CDR3 is 18 residues long. V lost 1 base and J 4 bases, leaving 19 bases between the germline ends. The chain's CDR3 is CATSDFGWGTRPYNEQFF. The CDR3, as DNA: TGTGCCACCAGTGATTTCGGTTGGGGTACTAGACCTTACAATGAGCAGTTCTTC.

V and J are TRBV7-9 and TRBJ1-2; 8 bases fit TRBD1. CDR1 SEHNR and CDR2 FQNEAQ come from the germline V gene (reference sequence). The V gene end was trimmed by 5 bases and the J gene end by 0 bases; junction bases not matched to a gene: 5. The CDR3 length is 15 residues. CDR3 nucleotides: TGTGCCAGCAGCGAAGGGGACAGGCCTAACTATGGCTACACCTTC. It codes for CASSEGDRPNYGYTF.

The rearrangement uses TRBV12-3 or TRBV12-4 and TRBJ1-1; D not resolved. CDR3 length: 13 amino acids. V was clipped by 6 bases and J by 0 bases, with 8 bases between them. CDR3 residues: CASRPAVNTEAFF. The CDR3 nucleotides read TGTGCCAGCAGACCCGCGGTGAACACTGAAGCTTTCTTT.

This clone is a singleton in its sample. The V call is TRBV18, the J call TRBJ2-7, with 12 bases that match TRBD1. In germline, CDR1 is KGHSH, CDR2 LQKENI. With V trimmed by 3 bases and J by 4 bases, 4 bases remained unmatched. The CDR3 has 15 amino acids. DNA for the CDR3: TGTGCCAGCTCACCGGGGACAGGGGGCTGGTACGAGCAGTACTTC. It specifies CASSPGTGGWYEQYF. The full variable domain, with the rest looked up from reference TRBV18 and TRBJ2-7, is NAGVMQNPRHLVRRRGQEARLRCSPMKGHSHVYWYRQLPEEGLKFMVYLQKENIIDESGMPKERFSAEFPKEGPSILRIQQVVRGDSAAYFCASSPGTGGWYEQYFGPGTRLTVT.

The J gene is TRBJ1-6, the V gene TRBV7-2, with 7 bases fitting TRBD1. V was clipped by 4 bases and J by 9 bases; unmatched bases: 9. From germline, CDR1 is SGHTA and CDR2 FQGNSA. The CDR3 length is 15 residues. Written as DNA, the CDR3 is TGTGCCAGCAGCTCCCGACAGGGTGAAAGTTCACCCCTCCACTTT. It specifies CASSSRQGESSPLHF. The variable domain in full, with the rest retrieved from reference TRBV7-2 and TRBJ1-6, is GAGVSQSPSNKVTEKGKDVELRCDPISGHTALYWYRQSLGQGLEFLIYFQGNSAPDKSGLPSDRFSAERTGGSVSTLTIQRTQQEDSAVYLCASSSRQGESSPLHFGNGTRLTVT.

This chain connects TRBV5-4 to TRBJ2-7, with 8 bases matching TRBD2. The V gene end was trimmed by 0 bases and the J gene end by 6 bases; junction bases not matched to a gene: 11. From germline, CDR1 is SGHNT and CDR2 YYREEE (reference sequence). The CDR3 runs to 16 residues. DNA for the CDR3: TGTGCCAGCAGCTTGGCCGGTGGCGGGAGGCTTCGCGAGCAGTACTTC. Translated, it gives CASSLAGGGRLREQYF.

The chain is built from TRBV5-5 and TRBJ2-1; 7 bases align to TRBD1. The CDR3 loop spans 17 amino acids. Germline lookup yields CDR1 SGHKS and CDR2 YYEKEE (reference sequence). V gave up 1 base and J gave up 1 base; unmatched junction bases: 8. CDR3 sequence: CASSLPRQGGSYNEQFF. CDR3 DNA sequence: TGTGCCAGCAGCTTGCCCCGACAGGGCGGGTCCTACAATGAGCAGTTCTTC.

The gene calls are TRBV28 and TRBJ2-7, with 11 bases identical to TRBD1. Losses at the gene ends were 9 bases for V and 6 bases for J; bases not matched to a gene: 7. Germline values: CDR1 MDHEN, CDR2 SYDVKM. The CDR3 loop spans 13 amino acids. The CDR3 here is CASTGQGGGEQYF. CDR3 coding DNA: TGTGCCAGTACGGGACAGGGGGGAGGCGAGCAGTACTTC.

This clone was counted a few times. The chain combines TRBV5-4 with TRBJ1-4, with D perhaps TRBD1 (5 bases). The CDR3 sequence is 15 residues long. Germline CDR1 is SGHNT and CDR2 is YYREEE (reference sequence). V was shortened by 4 bases and J by 3 bases, with 13 bases between the two germline ends. In DNA, the CDR3 is TGTGCCAGCAGCGAGACAGCAACCGCTAATGAAAAACTGTTTTTT. Translating it yields CASSETATANEKLFF.

The CDR3 loop reads CASSLSGRGALGETQYF. CDR3 sequence (DNA): TGCGCCAGCAGCTTGTCTGGCAGGGGAGCTTTGGGAGAGACCCAGTACTTC. This chain joins TRBV5-1 and TRBJ2-5, with a weak D call TRBD1 (6 bases). CDR1 SGHRS and CDR2 YFSETQ come from the germline V gene. This CDR3 spans 17 amino acids. V lost 1 base and J lost 4, with 20 bases in between. Looking up the rest from reference TRBV5-1 and TRBJ2-5 gives the full variable domain: KAGVTQTPRYLIKTRGQQVTLSCSPISGHRSVSWYQQTPGQGLQFLFEYFSETQRNKGNFPGRFSGRQFSNSRSEMNVSTLELGDSALYLCASSLSGRGALGETQYFGPGTRLLVL.

This chain uses TRBV11-2 with TRBJ1-3, with 8 bases aligning to TRBD1. V dropped 5 bases and J dropped 1; count of bases not matched to a gene: 10. CDR3 length equals 17 residues. Germline values: CDR1 SGHAT, CDR2 FQNNGV. As DNA, the CDR3 is TGTGCCAGCAGCCACCGACAGGGGAGTGGGTCTGGAAACACCATATATTTT. Its translation: CASSHRQGSGSGNTIYF.

The chain combines TRBV24-1 with TRBJ2-4; the match to TRBD1 covers 9 bases. The CDR3 has 16 residues. J was trimmed by 8 bases and V by 2 bases; bases with no gene match: 9. CDR1 and CDR2 from the germline V gene are KGHDR and SFDVKD. CDR3 sequence: CATSDSSGTGRDIQYF. CDR3 in DNA: TGTGCCACCAGTGATTCGAGTGGGACAGGGAGGGACATTCAGTACTTC.